Below, 26 T cell receptor beta chains from the same sample are listed, as sequenced in a study of control samples from healthy donors and cancer patients (dated by TCRdb to the early 2020s). The library relied on the immunoSEQ multiplex PCR assay. TCRdb carries this immuneACCESS record with in-frame sequences only. Its versions omit some clonotypes, under half of them owing to an unresolved V gene in the studies checked, with the rest unexplained. The sample table holds 150,000 to 200,000 clones, of which 90% to 95% were seen once. The ten largest clones represent 0.68% of the sample. Sequences were obtained from blood. Every receptor here comes from a woman in her twenties or thirties in good health.

This rearrangement joins TRBV7-2 to TRBJ1-4; no firm D call. Germline lookup yields CDR1 SGHTA and CDR2 FQGNSA. V lost 2 bases and J 0 bases, leaving 7 bases between the germline ends. The CDR3 has 15 residues. The CDR3 reads CASSLSSATNEKLFF. The CDR3 DNA sequence: TGTGCCAGCAGCTTATCGTCTGCAACTAATGAAAAACTGTTTTTT.

This CDR3 reads CASSLTYTGELFF. The CDR3 DNA reads as TGTGCCAGCAGCTTAACGTACACCGGGGAGCTGTTTTTT. V is TRBV7-9 and J is TRBJ2-2; D call uncertain. V was trimmed by 2 bases and J by 3 bases, leaving 4 bases between them. CDR3 size: 13 residues. Per the germline V gene, CDR1 is SEHNR and CDR2 is FQNEAQ (reference sequence). The full variable domain, its missing parts supplied by reference TRBV7-9 and TRBJ2-2, is DTGVSQNPRHKITKRGQNVTFRCDPISEHNRLYWYRQTLGQGPEFLTYFQNEAQLEKSRLLSDRFSAERPKGSFSTLEIQRTEQGDSAMYLCASSLTYTGELFFGEGSRLTVL.

Points on this clone: Mismatch with germline at one junction end may stem from a read error. The rearrangement uses TRBV11-2 and TRBJ2-1, with D perhaps matching TRBD2 (6 bases). From germline, CDR1 is SGHAT and CDR2 FQNNGV. The CDR3 consists of 13 residues. The CDR3 DNA follows: TGTGCCAGCAGCTTAGTCGGTGCGGGGCTCCCGGTCTTC. Translated: CASSLVGAGLPVF.

The chain carries TRBV28 and TRBJ1-3; D remains unclear. There are 15 residues in the CDR3. Between the trimmed V and J ends, which lost 3 bases and 0 bases, there was a span of 9 bases. Germline V gene lookup returns CDR1 MDHEN and CDR2 SYDVKM. DNA of the CDR3: TGTGCCAGCAGTTTTGTTGGGATCTCTGGAAACACCATATATTTT. This codes for CASSFVGISGNTIYF.

The chain uses TRBV28 and TRBJ1-3, with D tentatively TRBD1 (6 bases). This CDR3 has 16 residues. CDR1 MDHEN and CDR2 SYDVKM come from the germline V gene. V was shortened by 5 bases and J by 4 bases, with 18 bases between the two germline ends. CDR3 in amino acids: CASSPTGPWRGNTIYF. The CDR3 DNA sequence: TGTGCCAGCAGTCCGACAGGTCCCTGGAGGGGAAACACCATATATTTT.

V usage is TRBV5-5 and J usage is TRBJ2-3, with 11 bases matching TRBD1. V was clipped by 2 bases and J by 4 bases; unmatched bases: 9. The germline V gene has CDR1 SGHKS and CDR2 YYEKEE (reference sequence). This CDR3 comprises 17 residues. The CDR3 spells CASSFLRTGGLADTQYF. CDR3 in DNA: TGTGCCAGCAGCTTCCTTAGGACAGGGGGCTTGGCAGATACGCAGTATTTT.

V usage is TRBV4-3 and J usage is TRBJ1-4; D is perhaps TRBD1 (6 bases). V was cut by 0 bases and J by 6 bases, with 20 bases left in between. Germline loops: CDR1 LGHNA, CDR2 YSLEER. This CDR3 has 18 amino acids. The CDR3: CASSQEWGRPLPDEKLFF. CDR3 coding DNA: TGCGCCAGCAGCCAAGAATGGGGGCGGCCGCTACCAGATGAAAAACTGTTTTTT.

CDR3 sequence (DNA): TGTGCCAGCAGTGAAAGAGCGGGAGGGGTCGGGGAGCTGTTTTTT. Translation gives CASSERAGGVGELFF. The genes are TRBV6-1 and TRBJ2-2, with 10 bases matching TRBD2. The germline V gene encodes CDR1 MNHNS and CDR2 SASEGT. Trimming took 2 bases from V and 7 from J; bases not matched to a gene: 4. This CDR3 has 15 residues.

The V and J genes are TRBV18 and TRBJ2-5; 11 bases fit TRBD2. The CDR3 has 17 amino acids. V trimming: 3 bases; J trimming: 1 base; junction bases outside the gene matches: 7. Germline assignment: CDR1 KGHSH and CDR2 LQKENI. Here the CDR3 DNA reads TGTGCCAGCTCACCGCCCCTAGGGACTAGCGGCCAAGAGACCCAGTACTTC. Translation gives CASSPPLGTSGQETQYF. Filled out from reference TRBV18 and TRBJ2-5, the complete variable domain reads NAGVMQNPRHLVRRRGQEARLRCSPMKGHSHVYWYRQLPEEGLKFMVYLQKENIIDESGMPKERFSAEFPKEGPSILRIQQVVRGDSAAYFCASSPPLGTSGQETQYFGPGTRLLVL.

The chain couples TRBV12-2 to TRBJ2-2; TRBD1 was called by the table and not checked on the DNA. TRBV12-2 corresponds to a pseudogene. CDR3 length: 17 residues. The CDR3 nucleotides read TGTGCAAGTCGCTTAGGCCCGCAGGGGGGAAACGGCCGGGGAGCTGTTTTT. Translated: CASRLGPQGGNGRGAVF.

The chain couples TRBV7-3 to TRBJ1-2; perhaps TRBD1 as D (5 bases). V lost 5 bases and J 8 bases, leaving 15 bases between the germline ends. Germline loops: CDR1 SGHTA, CDR2 FQGTGA. This CDR3 has 13 residues. CDR3 sequence (DNA): TGTGCCAGCAGCCCCACCCCAGGGCGAGGCTACACCTTC. Translation gives CASSPTPGRGYTF.

The chain is built from TRBV7-8 and TRBJ2-3, with a tentative D call TRBD1 (7 bases). The V gene lost 7 bases and the J gene lost 7 bases, with 18 bases spanning the gap. The CDR3 has 14 residues. Germline CDR1 and CDR2: SGHVS and FQNEAQ. This CDR3 reads CASIQGEALHTQYF. The CDR3 coding sequence is TGTGCCAGCATCCAGGGGGAGGCCCTACATACGCAGTATTTT. The complete variable domain, with remaining parts taken from reference TRBV7-8 and TRBJ2-3, reads GAGVSQSPRYKVAKRGQDVALRCDPISGHVSLFWYQQALGQGPEFLTYFQNEAQLDKSGLPSDRFFAERPEGSVSTLKIQRTQQEDSAVYLCASIQGEALHTQYFGPGTRLTVL.

As for this clone: One junction end disagrees with the germline gene, perhaps due to a read error. The chain uses TRBV7-7 and TRBJ2-2; 12 bases are a match to TRBD2. The CDR3 covers 17 residues. Germline V gives CDR1 SSHAT, CDR2 FNYEAQ (reference sequence). CDR3: CASSQGLAGLNTGELFF. The CDR3 DNA is TGTGCTAGCAGCCAAGGACTAGCGGGACTCAACACCGGGGAGCTGTTTTTT.

The V call is TRBV21-1, the J call TRBJ2-7. TRBV21-1 is assigned pseudogene status. The CDR3 runs to 19 residues. Written as DNA, the CDR3 is TGTGCCAGCAGCACTCACTCACTCCTATCCGAGACTACAGGCTTCGAGCAGTACTTC. Its translation is CASSTHSLLSETTGFEQYF.

CDR3 bases: TGTGCCAGCAGCTTAGTAGACAGGGCCTCGGGTAAGGGCTACACCTTC. Translation gives CASSLVDRASGKGYTF. This chain connects TRBV5-4 to TRBJ1-2, with 7 bases identical to TRBD1. This CDR3 is built from 16 residues. J gave up 8 bases and V 2 bases, and 15 bases lay outside the gene matches. Germline V gives CDR1 SGHNT, CDR2 YYREEE (reference sequence).

The V call is TRBV6-1, the J call TRBJ1-6, with 10 bases fitting TRBD1. The CDR3 has 15 amino acids. J gave up 9 bases and V 3 bases, and 5 bases lay outside the gene matches. Germline lookup yields CDR1 MNHNS and CDR2 SASEGT. The CDR3 nucleotides are TGTGCCAGCAGTGATTTCCGGGACAGGGGTTCACCCCTCCACTTT. It is translated as CASSDFRDRGSPLHF.

The chain links TRBV13 to TRBJ2-3; the match to TRBD2 covers 9 bases. The V gene end was trimmed by 5 bases and the J gene end by 3 bases; junction bases not matched to a gene: 9. This CDR3 region has 16 residues. Germline CDR1 reads PRHDT; CDR2 reads FYEKMQ (reference sequence). The CDR3 spells CASSPNSGSGTDTQYF. The CDR3 DNA is TGTGCCAGCAGCCCAAATAGCGGGAGCGGGACAGATACGCAGTATTTT.

This sequence joins TRBV5-1 and TRBJ2-7, with D possibly matching TRBD1 (8 bases). V gave up 5 bases and J gave up 6 bases, with 30 bases separating them. The CDR3 is made up of 18 amino acids. The germline CDR1 and CDR2 sequences are SGHRS and YFSETQ. The chain's CDR3 is CASRPGGESGIRVPEQYF. In nucleotides, the CDR3 is TGCGCCAGCAGGCCAGGGGGCGAGAGCGGGATACGAGTCCCCGAGCAGTACTTC.

The V gene is TRBV9, the J gene TRBJ2-1; 14 positions match TRBD2. The CDR3 is 19 residues long. Germline V gene sequence: CDR1 SGDLS, CDR2 YYNGEE. Trimming took 3 bases from V and 0 from J; bases not matched to a gene: 8. The CDR3 coding sequence is TGTGCCAGCAGCGGCCCCGGGACTAGCGGGAGAAGCTCCTACAATGAGCAGTTCTTC. This gives the protein CASSGPGTSGRSSYNEQFF.

This clone was found a few times. V and J are TRBV24-1 and TRBJ1-5, with D hard to call. CDR3 size: 14 residues. V lost 5 bases, J lost 1 base, and 8 bases lay in between. The germline V gene encodes CDR1 KGHDR and CDR2 SFDVKD. This CDR3 reads CATSAAGSNQPQHF. In DNA form, the CDR3 reads TGTGCCACCAGTGCGGCAGGAAGCAATCAGCCCCAGCATTTT.

This chain joins TRBV2 and TRBJ1-4; tentative D call: TRBD1 (6 bases). This CDR3 is 14 amino acids long. The germline V and J ends were trimmed by 8 bases and 8 bases, with 18 bases remaining between them. Germline assignment: CDR1 SNHLY and CDR2 FYNNEI. The CDR3 DNA reads TGTGCCAGCGGGGGGGGCGGAGATAACGAAAAACTGTTTTTT. Protein: CASGGGGDNEKLFF.

This clone was counted once. V is TRBV7-9 and J is TRBJ1-2, with 8 bases identical to TRBD1. J lost 5 bases, V lost 5 bases, and 7 bases had no gene match. CDR1 SEHNR and CDR2 FQNEAQ come from the germline V gene (reference sequence). There are 14 residues in the CDR3. The CDR3 nucleotides read TGTGCCAGCAGCCGGGAGGACAGGGCTTATGGCTACACCTTC. The encoded protein is CASSREDRAYGYTF.

V gene TRBV7-9 combines with J gene TRBJ1-6; 7 nucleotides line up with TRBD1. This CDR3 spans 15 amino acids. CDR1 is SEHNR and CDR2 is FQNEAQ in the germline V gene (reference sequence). J lost 7 bases, V lost 7 bases, and 10 bases had no gene match. CDR3 coding DNA: TGTGCCAGCACCCTTGGAGGGGGCGGGAATTCACCCCTCCACTTT. This encodes CASTLGGGGNSPLHF.

This sequence joins TRBV24-1 and TRBJ1-2; D not resolved. From germline, CDR1 is KGHDR and CDR2 SFDVKD. Trimming took 3 bases from V and 4 from J, leaving 11 bases between them. The CDR3 loop spans 14 amino acids. CDR3 residues: CATSDNTDFYGYTF. DNA of the CDR3: TGTGCCACCAGTGATAACACAGATTTCTATGGCTACACCTTC.

The chain couples TRBV6-9 to TRBJ2-1; 8 bases line up with TRBD1. The V gene's germline CDR1 is MNHGY and CDR2 SVAAGI. Trimming at V came to 5 bases and at J to 1 base, leaving 7 bases not matched to a gene. The CDR3 sequence is 16 residues long. Written as DNA, the CDR3 is TGTGCCAGCAGTCGGGTAAGGGACAGGTCCTACAATGAGCAGTTCTTC. As protein: CASSRVRDRSYNEQFF.

This chain links TRBV2 with TRBJ2-1; D may match TRBD1 or TRBD2 (5 bases each). CDR1 SNHLY and CDR2 FYNNEI come from the germline V gene. This CDR3 is built from 15 residues. V lost 3 bases and J lost 6, with 15 bases in between. CDR3 amino acids: CASSEGDTIRNEQFF. CDR3 nucleotides: TGTGCCAGCAGTGAGGGGGATACTATACGCAATGAGCAGTTCTTC. Full variable domain (rest looked up from reference TRBV2 and TRBJ2-1): EPEVTQTPSHQVTQMGQEVILRCVPISNHLYFYWYRQILGQKVEFLVSFYNNEISEKSEIFDDQFSVERPDGSNFTLKIRSTKLEDSAMYFCASSEGDTIRNEQFFGPGTRLTVL.